This T cell receptor (beta chain) was captured in a study of response to subunit inactivated influenza vaccine. TCRdb ran MiXCR on the RT-PCR reads and lists one entry per CDR3 protein. The table has some 500,000 distinct CDR3 sequences, approximately 17% seen once; the top ten hold approximately 3%. This CDR3 has 13 residues. Losses at the gene ends were 6 bases for V and 9 bases for J; bases not matched to a gene: 8. This clonotype showed up just a few times. The sample was CD4+ T cells sorted from PBMCs, taken around 25 months after vaccination. The receptor's source is a man between 50 and 69 years old who received an inactivated influenza vaccine. The rearrangement links TRBV12-3 or TRBV12-4 to TRBJ2-1, with 7 positions matching TRBD2. Here the CDR3 reads CASRPPVAGEQFF. As DNA, the CDR3 is TGTGCCAGCAGGCCCCCTGTAGCGGGTGAGCAGTTCTTC.